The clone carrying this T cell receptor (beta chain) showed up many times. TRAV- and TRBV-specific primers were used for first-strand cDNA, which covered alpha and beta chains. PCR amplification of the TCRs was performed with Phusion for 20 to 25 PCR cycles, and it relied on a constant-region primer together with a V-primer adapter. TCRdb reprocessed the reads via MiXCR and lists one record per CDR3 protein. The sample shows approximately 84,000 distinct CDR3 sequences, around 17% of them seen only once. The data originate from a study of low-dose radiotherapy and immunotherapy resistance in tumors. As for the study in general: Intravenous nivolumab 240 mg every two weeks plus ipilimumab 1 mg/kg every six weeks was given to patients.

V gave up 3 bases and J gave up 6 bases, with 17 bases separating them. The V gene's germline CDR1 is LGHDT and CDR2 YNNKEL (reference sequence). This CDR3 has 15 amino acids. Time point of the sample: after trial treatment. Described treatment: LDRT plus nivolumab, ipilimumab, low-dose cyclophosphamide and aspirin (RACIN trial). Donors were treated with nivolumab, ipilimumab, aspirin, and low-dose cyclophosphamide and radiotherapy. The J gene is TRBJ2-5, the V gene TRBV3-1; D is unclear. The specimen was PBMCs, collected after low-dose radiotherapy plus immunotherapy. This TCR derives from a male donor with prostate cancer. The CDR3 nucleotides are TGTGCCAGCAGCCAGCCCTTAGATGGTCGACAGACCCAGTACTTC. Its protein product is CASSQPLDGRQTQYF.